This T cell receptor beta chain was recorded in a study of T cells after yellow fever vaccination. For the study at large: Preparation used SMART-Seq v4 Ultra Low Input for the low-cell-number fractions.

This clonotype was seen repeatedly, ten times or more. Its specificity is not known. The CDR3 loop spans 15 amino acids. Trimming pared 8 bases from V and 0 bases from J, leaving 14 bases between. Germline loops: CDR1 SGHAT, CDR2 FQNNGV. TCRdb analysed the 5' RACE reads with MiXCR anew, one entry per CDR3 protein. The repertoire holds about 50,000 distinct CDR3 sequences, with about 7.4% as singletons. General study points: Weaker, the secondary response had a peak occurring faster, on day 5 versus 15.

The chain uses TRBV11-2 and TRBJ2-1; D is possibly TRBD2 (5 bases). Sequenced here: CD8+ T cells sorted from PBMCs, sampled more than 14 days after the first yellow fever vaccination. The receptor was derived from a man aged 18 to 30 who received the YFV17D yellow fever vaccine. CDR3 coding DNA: TGTGCCAGCTTTTCTGGCGGGTCCTCCTACAATGAGCAGTTCTTC. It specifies CASFSGGSSYNEQFF.